The clone carrying this T cell receptor beta chain was detected only a few times. What it binds is unknown. The entry originates in a study of human T cells and chemical hapten exposure. Whole-study findings and limits: There was no change with DPC sensitization in TCRs above 1 in 1000 frequency.

Treatment in this sample: therapeutic diphenylcyclopropenone sensitization with weekly scalp DPC. Attachment of unique molecular identifiers to individual cDNA molecules was performed in the library. TCRdb redid the calling of the reads with MiXCR, one entry per CDR3 protein. This sample carries around 1,600 distinct CDR3 sequences, roughly 50% of them seen once, and the ten largest clones take around 3.8%. This CDR3 spans 17 amino acids. Trimming removed 6 bases from V and 0 bases from J; junction bases left unmatched: 11. Germline CDR1 DFQATT, CDR2 SNEGSKA (reference sequence). The V and J genes are TRBV20-1 and TRBJ2-1; 10 bases are shared with TRBD2. The source was whole blood, collected before DPC sensitization or 2, 6, or about 24 weeks after (not recorded which). The origin of this receptor is an adult with alopecia areata. Some clones in this sample may be carry-over from other donors' samples. This table probably holds off-target reads from a library built for another chain. CDR3 loop: CSAMDLAGAISYNEQFF. Here the CDR3 DNA reads TGCAGTGCGATGGATCTAGCGGGGGCCATCTCCTACAATGAGCAGTTCTTC.